This TCR beta chain was recovered during a study of T cell responses to AZD1222 COVID-19 vaccine. General study findings and limits: Clonal diversity may have been underestimated in mostly white British donors. Repertoires were obtained only post-peak T cell response.

About this clone itself: Its antigen is not identified.

Clones were read by immunoSEQ multiplex PCR, and TCRdb kept only the in-frame ones, dropping some. Of tens of thousands of clones in the sample, roughly 92% were seen once. The germline V and J ends were trimmed by 6 bases and 6 bases, with 18 bases remaining between them. Germline lookup yields CDR1 MNHEY and CDR2 SVGAGI. The CDR3 runs to 15 residues. The clonotype comes from an adult in good health. This chain joins TRBV6-5 and TRBJ1-5, with D perhaps TRBD1 (5 bases). Specimen: peripheral blood, collected on day 0 of AZD1222 vaccination. The DNA for the CDR3 is TGTGCCAGCAGCCAATGGGGACTCGGCGGTCAGCCCCAGCATTTT. It codes for CASSQWGLGGQPQHF.